This is a list of T cell receptor beta chains from one sample in a study of early T cells in non-severe SARS-CoV-2 infection. MiXCR, run by TCRdb on the 5' RACE reads, gives a single entry per CDR3 protein. The repertoire holds roughly 50,000 distinct CDR3 sequences, 7% to 10% seen once, with around 4% in the top ten. The sample comprised whole blood. These receptor sequences come from an adult who was a healthcare worker with PCR-confirmed SARS-CoV-2 infection or an uninfected control (not recorded which). Each CDR3 is given with its conserved first and last residue. Each record gives: J gene, D gene, clone size, V gene, CDR3 protein, CDR3 DNA. A D gene is named only where the DNA matches it firmly. A row's size may be missing; if present it is once, few, many or a size class.

j_call: TRBJ1-1
d_call: .
clone_size: .
v_call: TRBV6-5
cdr3_aa: CASSWGAGMNTEAFF
cdr3_nt: TGTGCCAGCAGTTGGGGGGCAGGCATGAACACTGAAGCTTTCTTT

j_call: TRBJ2-2
d_call: .
clone_size: few
v_call: TRBV12-5
cdr3_aa: CASGLVLGGTGELFF
cdr3_nt: TGTGCTAGTGGTTTGGTACTAGGAGGGACCGGGGAGCTGTTTTTT

j_call: TRBJ2-4
d_call: .
clone_size: .
v_call: TRBV18
cdr3_aa: CASSPRGGRGIQYF
cdr3_nt: TGTGCCAGCTCACCAAGGGGGGGGCGAGGCATTCAGTACTTC

j_call: TRBJ2-7
d_call: TRBD1
clone_size: .
v_call: TRBV20-1
cdr3_aa: CSAKQGAPYEQYF
cdr3_nt: TGCAGTGCTAAGCAGGGGGCCCCCTACGAGCAGTACTTC

j_call: TRBJ1-5
d_call: .
clone_size: .
v_call: TRBV27
cdr3_aa: CASSIGQHNQPQHF
cdr3_nt: TGTGCCAGCAGTATAGGACAGCACAATCAGCCCCAGCATTTT

j_call: TRBJ2-7
d_call: TRBD1
clone_size: few
v_call: TRBV7-9
cdr3_aa: CASSLYGTGSSYEQYF
cdr3_nt: TGTGCCAGCAGCTTATATGGGACAGGGAGCTCCTACGAGCAGTACTTC

j_call: TRBJ1-2
d_call: .
clone_size: .
v_call: TRBV7-2
cdr3_aa: CASSLQGVYGYTF
cdr3_nt: TGTGCCAGCAGCTTACAAGGGGTCTATGGCTACACCTTC

j_call: TRBJ2-5
d_call: TRBD2
clone_size: few
v_call: TRBV5-1
cdr3_aa: CASSLSLAGQETQYF
cdr3_nt: TGCGCCAGCAGCTTGAGTCTAGCGGGCCAAGAGACCCAGTACTTC

j_call: TRBJ1-4
d_call: .
clone_size: .
v_call: TRBV7-9
cdr3_aa: CASSLGGGRRKLFF
cdr3_nt: TGTGCCAGCAGCTTAGGTGGGGGAAGGAGAAAACTGTTTTTT

j_call: TRBJ2-7
d_call: .
clone_size: .
v_call: TRBV6-1
cdr3_aa: CASSEYRAQTYEQYF
cdr3_nt: TGTGCCAGCAGTGAGTACCGGGCACAGACCTACGAGCAGTACTTC

j_call: TRBJ2-1
d_call: .
clone_size: few
v_call: TRBV27
cdr3_aa: CASTDTGWSYNEQFF
cdr3_nt: TGTGCCAGCACCGATACAGGGTGGTCCTACAATGAGCAGTTCTTC